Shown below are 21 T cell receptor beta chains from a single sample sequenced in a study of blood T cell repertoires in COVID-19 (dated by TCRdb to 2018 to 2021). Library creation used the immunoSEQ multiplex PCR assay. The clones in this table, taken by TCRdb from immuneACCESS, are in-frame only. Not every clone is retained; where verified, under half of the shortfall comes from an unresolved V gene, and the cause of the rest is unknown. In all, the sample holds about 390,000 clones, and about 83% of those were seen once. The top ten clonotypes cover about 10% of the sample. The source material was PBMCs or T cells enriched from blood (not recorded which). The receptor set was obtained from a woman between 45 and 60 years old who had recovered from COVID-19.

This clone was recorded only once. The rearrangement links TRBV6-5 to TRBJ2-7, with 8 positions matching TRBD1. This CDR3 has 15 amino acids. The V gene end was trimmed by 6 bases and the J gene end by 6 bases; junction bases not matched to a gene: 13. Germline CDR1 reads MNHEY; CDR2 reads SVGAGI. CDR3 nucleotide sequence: TGTGCCAGCAGGCGAGGGACAGGCGGTGGTAGCGAGCAGTACTTC. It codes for CASRRGTGGGSEQYF.

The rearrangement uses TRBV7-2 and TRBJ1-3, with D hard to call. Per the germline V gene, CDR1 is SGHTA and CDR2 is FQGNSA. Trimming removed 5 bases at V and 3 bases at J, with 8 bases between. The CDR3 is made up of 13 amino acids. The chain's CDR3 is CASSPSFGNTIYF. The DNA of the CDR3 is TGTGCCAGCAGCCCCTCCTTTGGAAACACCATATATTTT.

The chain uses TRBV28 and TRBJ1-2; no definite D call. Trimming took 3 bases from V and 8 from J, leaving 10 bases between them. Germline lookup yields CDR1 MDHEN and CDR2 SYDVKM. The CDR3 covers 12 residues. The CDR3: CASSFSPSGYTF. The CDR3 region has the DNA TGTGCCAGCAGTTTCTCTCCGAGCGGCTACACCTTC.

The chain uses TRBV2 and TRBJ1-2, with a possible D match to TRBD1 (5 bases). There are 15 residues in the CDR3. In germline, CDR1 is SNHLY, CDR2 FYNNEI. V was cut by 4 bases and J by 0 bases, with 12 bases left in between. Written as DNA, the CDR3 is TGTGCCAGCAGTGGGTACAGGCCTTCTAACTATGGCTACACCTTC. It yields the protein CASSGYRPSNYGYTF.

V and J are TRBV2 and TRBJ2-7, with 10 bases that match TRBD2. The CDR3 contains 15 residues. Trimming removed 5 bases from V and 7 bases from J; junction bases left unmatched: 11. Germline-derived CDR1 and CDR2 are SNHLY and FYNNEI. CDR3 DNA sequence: TGTGCCAGCAGTCCAGCGGGGGGGCCCACGGGGGAGCAGTACTTC. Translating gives CASSPAGGPTGEQYF.

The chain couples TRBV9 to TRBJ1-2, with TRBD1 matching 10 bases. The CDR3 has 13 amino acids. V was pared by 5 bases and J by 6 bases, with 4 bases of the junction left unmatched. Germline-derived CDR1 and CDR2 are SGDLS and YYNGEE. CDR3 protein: CASRAGTGDGYTF. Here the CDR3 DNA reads TGTGCCAGCAGAGCCGGGACAGGGGATGGCTACACCTTC.

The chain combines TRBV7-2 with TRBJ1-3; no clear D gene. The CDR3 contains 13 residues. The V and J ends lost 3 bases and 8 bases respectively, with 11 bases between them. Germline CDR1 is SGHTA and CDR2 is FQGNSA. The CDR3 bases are TGTGCCAGCAGCTTTACCGGGGTGGACACCATATATTTT. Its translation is CASSFTGVDTIYF. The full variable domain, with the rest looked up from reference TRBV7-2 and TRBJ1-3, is GAGVSQSPSNKVTEKGKDVELRCDPISGHTALYWYRQSLGQGLEFLIYFQGNSAPDKSGLPSDRFSAERTGGSVSTLTIQRTQQEDSAVYLCASSFTGVDTIYFGEGSWLTVV.

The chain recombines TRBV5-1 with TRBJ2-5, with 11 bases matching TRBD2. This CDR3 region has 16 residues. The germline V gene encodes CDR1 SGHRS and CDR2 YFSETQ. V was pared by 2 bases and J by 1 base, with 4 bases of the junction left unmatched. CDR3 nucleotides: TGCGCCAGCAGCTTAGGTAGCGGGGGGGTCCAAGAGACCCAGTACTTC. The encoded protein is CASSLGSGGVQETQYF.

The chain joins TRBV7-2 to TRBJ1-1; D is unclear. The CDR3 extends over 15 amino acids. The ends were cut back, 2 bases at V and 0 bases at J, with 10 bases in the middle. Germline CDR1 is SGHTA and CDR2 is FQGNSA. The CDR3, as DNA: TGTGCCAGCAGCTTAATGGTATACATGAACACTGAAGCTTTCTTT. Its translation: CASSLMVYMNTEAFF.

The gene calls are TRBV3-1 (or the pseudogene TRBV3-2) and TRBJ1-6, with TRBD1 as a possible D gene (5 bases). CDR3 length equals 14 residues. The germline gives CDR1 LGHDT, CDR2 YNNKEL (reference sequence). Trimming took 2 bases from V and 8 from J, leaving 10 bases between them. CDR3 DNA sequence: TGTGCCAGCAGCCAAAGGGGATCGGATTCACCCCTCCACTTT. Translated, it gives CASSQRGSDSPLHF.

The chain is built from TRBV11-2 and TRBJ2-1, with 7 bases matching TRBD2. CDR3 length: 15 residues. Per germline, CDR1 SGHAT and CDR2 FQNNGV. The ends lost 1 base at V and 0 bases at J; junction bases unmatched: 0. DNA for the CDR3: TGTGCCAGCAGCTTAGGCGGGGGCTCCTACAATGAGCAGTTCTTC. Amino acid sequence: CASSLGGGSYNEQFF.

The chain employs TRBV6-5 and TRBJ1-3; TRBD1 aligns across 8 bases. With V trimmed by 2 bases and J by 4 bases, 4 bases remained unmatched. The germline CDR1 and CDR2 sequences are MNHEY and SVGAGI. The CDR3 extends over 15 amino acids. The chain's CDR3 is CASSYRTGQGNTIYF. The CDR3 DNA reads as TGTGCCAGCAGTTACAGGACAGGGCAAGGAAACACCATATATTTT.

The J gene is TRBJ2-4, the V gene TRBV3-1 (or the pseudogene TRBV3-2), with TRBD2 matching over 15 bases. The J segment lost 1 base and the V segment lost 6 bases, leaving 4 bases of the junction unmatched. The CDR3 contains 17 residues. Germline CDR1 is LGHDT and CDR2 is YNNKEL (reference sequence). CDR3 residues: CASSRTSGGAAKNIQYF. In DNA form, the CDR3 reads TGTGCCAGCAGTCGGACTAGCGGGGGGGCTGCCAAAAACATTCAGTACTTC.

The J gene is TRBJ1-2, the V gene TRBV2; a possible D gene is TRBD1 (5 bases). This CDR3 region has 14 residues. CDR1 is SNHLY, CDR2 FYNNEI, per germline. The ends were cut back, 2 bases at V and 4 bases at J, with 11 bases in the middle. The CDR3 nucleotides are TGTGCCAGCAGTGAACAGGGTTTGAGCTATGGCTACACCTTC. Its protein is CASSEQGLSYGYTF.

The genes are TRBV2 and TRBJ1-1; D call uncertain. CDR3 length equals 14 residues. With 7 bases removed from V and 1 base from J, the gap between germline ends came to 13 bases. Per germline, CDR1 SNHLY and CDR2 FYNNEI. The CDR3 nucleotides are TGTGCCAGCATAAAGGGAGAAAAGAACACTGAAGCTTTCTTT. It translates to CASIKGEKNTEAFF.

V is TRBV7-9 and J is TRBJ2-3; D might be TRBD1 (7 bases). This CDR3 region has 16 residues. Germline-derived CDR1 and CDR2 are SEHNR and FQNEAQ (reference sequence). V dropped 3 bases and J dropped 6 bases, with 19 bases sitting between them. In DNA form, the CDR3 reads TGTGCCAGCAGCTTCCCCAGGGGGGCTTCGTTTGATACGCAGTATTTT. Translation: CASSFPRGASFDTQYF.

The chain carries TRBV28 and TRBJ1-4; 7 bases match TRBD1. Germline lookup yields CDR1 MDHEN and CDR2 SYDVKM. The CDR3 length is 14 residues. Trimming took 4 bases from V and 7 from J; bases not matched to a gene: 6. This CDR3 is CASSYQGQPEKLFF. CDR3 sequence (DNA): TGTGCCAGCAGTTACCAGGGACAGCCTGAAAAACTGTTTTTT.

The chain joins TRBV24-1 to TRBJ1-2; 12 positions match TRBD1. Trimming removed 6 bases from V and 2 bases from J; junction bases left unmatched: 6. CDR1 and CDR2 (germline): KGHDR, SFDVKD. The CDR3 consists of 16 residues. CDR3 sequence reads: CATSPGTGGGNYGYTF. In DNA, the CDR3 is TGTGCCACCAGTCCCGGGACAGGGGGCGGAAACTATGGCTACACCTTC.

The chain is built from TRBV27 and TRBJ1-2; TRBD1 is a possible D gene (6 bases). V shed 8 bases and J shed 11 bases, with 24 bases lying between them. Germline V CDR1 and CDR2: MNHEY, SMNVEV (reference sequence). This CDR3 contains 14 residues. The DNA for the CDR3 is TGTGCCAGCCGCCCCGCAGGGGCGCGTCGGGATTACACCTTC. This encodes CASRPAGARRDYTF.

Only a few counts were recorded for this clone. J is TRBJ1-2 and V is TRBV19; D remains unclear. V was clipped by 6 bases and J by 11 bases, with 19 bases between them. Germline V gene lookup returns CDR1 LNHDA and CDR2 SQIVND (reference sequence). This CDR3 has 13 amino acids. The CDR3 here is CASRQGGIRGYTF. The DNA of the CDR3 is TGTGCCAGTAGGCAAGGCGGTATCCGAGGTTACACCTTC.

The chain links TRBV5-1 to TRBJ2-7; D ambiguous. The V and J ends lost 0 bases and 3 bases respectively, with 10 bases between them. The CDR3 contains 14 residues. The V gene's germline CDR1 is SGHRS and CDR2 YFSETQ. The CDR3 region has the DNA TGCGCCAGCAGCTTGGGCGGCAGTAACTACGAGCAGTACTTC. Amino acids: CASSLGGSNYEQYF.